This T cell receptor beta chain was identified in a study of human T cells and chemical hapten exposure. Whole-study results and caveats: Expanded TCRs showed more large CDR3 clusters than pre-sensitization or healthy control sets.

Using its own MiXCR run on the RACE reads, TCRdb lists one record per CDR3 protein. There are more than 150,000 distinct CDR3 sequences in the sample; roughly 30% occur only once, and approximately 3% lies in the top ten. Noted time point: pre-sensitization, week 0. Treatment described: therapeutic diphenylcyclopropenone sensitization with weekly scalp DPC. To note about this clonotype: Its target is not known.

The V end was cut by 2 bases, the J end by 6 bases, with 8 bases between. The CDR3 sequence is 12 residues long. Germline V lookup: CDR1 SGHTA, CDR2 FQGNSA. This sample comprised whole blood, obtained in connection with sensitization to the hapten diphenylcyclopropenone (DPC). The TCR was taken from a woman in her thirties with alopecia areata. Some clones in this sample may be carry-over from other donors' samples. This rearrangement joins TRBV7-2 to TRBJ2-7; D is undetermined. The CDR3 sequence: CASSLLSREQYF. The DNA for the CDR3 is TGTGCCAGCAGCTTACTTTCCCGCGAGCAGTACTTC.